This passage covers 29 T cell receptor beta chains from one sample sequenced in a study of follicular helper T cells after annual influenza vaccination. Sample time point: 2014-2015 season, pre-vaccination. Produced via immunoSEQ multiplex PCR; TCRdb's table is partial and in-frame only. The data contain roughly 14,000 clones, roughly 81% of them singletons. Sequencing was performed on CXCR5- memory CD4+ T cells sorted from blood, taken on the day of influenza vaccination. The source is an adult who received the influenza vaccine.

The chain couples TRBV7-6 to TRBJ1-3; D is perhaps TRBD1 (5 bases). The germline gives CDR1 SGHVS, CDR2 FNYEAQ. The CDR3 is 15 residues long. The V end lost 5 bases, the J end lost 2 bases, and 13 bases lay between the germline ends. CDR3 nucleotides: TGTGCCAGCAGCCATAAGCGGGGGGCTGGAAACACCATATATTTT. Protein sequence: CASSHKRGAGNTIYF.

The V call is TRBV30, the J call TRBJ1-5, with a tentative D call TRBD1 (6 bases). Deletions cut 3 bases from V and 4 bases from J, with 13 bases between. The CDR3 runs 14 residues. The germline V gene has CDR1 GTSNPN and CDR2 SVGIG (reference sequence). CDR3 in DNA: TGTGCCTGGAGCAAAGGGGGGACTAATCAGCCCCAGCATTTT. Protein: CAWSKGGTNQPQHF.

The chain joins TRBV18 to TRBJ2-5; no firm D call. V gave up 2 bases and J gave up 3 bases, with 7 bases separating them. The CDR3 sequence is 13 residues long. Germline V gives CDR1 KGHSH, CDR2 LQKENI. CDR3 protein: CASSPGQKETQYF. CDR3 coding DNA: TGTGCCAGCTCACCAGGGCAGAAAGAGACCCAGTACTTC.

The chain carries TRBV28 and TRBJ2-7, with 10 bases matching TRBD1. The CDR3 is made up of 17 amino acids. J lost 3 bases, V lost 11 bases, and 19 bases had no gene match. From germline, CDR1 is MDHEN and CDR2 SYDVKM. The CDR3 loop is CAVAGTGVTLGGYEQYF. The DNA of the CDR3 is TGTGCCGTTGCCGGGACAGGGGTTACGCTGGGGGGCTACGAGCAGTACTTC.

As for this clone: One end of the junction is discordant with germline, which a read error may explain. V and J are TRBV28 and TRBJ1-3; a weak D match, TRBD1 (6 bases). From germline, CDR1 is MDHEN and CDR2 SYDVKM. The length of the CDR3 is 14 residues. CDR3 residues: CASSSSPPVDSWEF. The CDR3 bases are TGTGCCAGCAGTTCTTCCCCCCCCGTGGACAGCTGGGAGTTT.

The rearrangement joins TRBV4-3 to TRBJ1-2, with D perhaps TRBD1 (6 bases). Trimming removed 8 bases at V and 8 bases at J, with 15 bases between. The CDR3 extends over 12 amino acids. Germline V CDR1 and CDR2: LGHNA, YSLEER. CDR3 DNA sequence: TGCGCCAGCGGGAGAAGGGGGGAGGGCTACACCTTC. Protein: CASGRRGEGYTF.

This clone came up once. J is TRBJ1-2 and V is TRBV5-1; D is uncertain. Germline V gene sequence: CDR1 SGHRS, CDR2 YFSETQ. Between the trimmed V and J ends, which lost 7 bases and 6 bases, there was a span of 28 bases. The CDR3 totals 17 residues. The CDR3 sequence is CASGLGRINPDPDGYTF. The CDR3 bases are TGCGCCAGCGGGTTGGGCCGAATAAACCCCGATCCGGATGGCTACACCTTC.

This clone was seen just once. The CDR3 region is CASSSGQTNTGELFF. For the CDR3, the DNA is TGTGCCAGCAGCTCCGGACAGACCAACACCGGGGAGCTGTTTTTT. This chain connects TRBV11-3 to TRBJ2-2; a possible D gene is TRBD1 (6 bases). The V and J ends lost 4 bases and 2 bases respectively, with 11 bases between them. The CDR3 sequence is 15 residues long. CDR1 is SGHNT, CDR2 YENEEA, per germline.

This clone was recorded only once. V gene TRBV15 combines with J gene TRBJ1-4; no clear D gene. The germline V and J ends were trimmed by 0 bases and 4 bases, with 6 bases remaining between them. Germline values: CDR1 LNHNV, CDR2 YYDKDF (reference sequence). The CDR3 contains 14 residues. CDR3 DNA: TGTGCCACCAGCAGAGATCACAGTAATGAAAAACTGTTTTTT. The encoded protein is CATSRDHSNEKLFF.

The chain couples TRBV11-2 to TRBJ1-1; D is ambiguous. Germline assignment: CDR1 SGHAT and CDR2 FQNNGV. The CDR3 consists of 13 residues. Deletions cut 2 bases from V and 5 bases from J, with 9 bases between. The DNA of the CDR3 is TGTGCCAGCAGCTTATCTGACTCTACTGAAGCTTTCTTT. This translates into CASSLSDSTEAFF. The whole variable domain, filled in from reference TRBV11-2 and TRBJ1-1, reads EAGVAQSPRYKIIEKRQSVAFWCNPISGHATLYWYQQILGQGPKLLIQFQNNGVVDDSQLPKDRFSAERLKGVDSTLKIQPAKLEDSAVYLCASSLSDSTEAFFGQGTRLTVV.

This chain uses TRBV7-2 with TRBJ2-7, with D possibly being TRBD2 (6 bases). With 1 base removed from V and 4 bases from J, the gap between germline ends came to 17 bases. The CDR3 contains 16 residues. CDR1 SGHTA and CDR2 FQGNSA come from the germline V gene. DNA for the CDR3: TGTGCCAGCAGCTTAGGATCGGGAGTTTACAGTTACGAGCAGTACTTC. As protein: CASSLGSGVYSYEQYF.

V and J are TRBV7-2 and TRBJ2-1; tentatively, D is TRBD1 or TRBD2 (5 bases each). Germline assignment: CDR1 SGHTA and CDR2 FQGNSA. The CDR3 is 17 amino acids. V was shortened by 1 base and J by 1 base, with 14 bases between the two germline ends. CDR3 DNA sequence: TGTGCCAGCAGCTTAGAGTCGGGGCGGTGGTCCTACAATGAGCAGTTCTTC. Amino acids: CASSLESGRWSYNEQFF. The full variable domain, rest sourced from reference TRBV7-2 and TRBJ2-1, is GAGVSQSPSNKVTEKGKDVELRCDPISGHTALYWYRQSLGQGLEFLIYFQGNSAPDKSGLPSDRFSAERTGGSVSTLTIQRTQQEDSAVYLCASSLESGRWSYNEQFFGPGTRLTVL.

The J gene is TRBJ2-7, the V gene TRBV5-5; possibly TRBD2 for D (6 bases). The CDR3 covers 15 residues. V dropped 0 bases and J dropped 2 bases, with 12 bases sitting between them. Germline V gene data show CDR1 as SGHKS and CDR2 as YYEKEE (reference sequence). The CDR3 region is CASSLVAGGAYEQYF. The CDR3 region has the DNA TGTGCCAGCAGCTTGGTAGCAGGCGGGGCCTACGAGCAGTACTTC.

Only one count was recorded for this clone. Here the CDR3 reads CASGEGGEGRNEQFF. CDR3 DNA sequence: TGTGCCAGCGGCGAAGGGGGGGAGGGCAGGAATGAGCAGTTCTTC. The V gene is TRBV6-5, the J gene TRBJ2-1, with D possibly matching TRBD2 (7 bases). Trimming took off 8 bases at V and 7 bases at J, with 21 bases between the two ends. This CDR3 comprises 15 residues. CDR1 is MNHEY, CDR2 SVGAGI, per germline.

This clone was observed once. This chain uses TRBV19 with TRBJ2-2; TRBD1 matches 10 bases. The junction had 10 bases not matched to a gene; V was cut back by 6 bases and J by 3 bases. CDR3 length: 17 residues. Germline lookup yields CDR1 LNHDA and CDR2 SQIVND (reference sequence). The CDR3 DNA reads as TGTGCCAGTAGAGCCGGGACAGGGGTCGTTGACACCGGGGAGCTGTTTTTT. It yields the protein CASRAGTGVVDTGELFF. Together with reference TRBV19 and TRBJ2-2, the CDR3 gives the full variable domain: DGGITQSPKYLFRKEGQNVTLSCEQNLNHDAMYWYRQDPGQGLRLIYYSQIVNDFQKGDIAEGYSVSREKKESFPLTVTSAQKNPTAFYLCASRAGTGVVDTGELFFGEGSRLTVL.

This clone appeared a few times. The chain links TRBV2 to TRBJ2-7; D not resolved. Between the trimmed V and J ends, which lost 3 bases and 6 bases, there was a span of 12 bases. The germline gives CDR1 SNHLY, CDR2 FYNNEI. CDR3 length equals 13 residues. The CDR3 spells CASSDYPPGEQYF. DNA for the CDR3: TGTGCCAGCAGTGACTACCCGCCCGGCGAGCAGTACTTC. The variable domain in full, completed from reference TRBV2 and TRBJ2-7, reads EPEVTQTPSHQVTQMGQEVILRCVPISNHLYFYWYRQILGQKVEFLVSFYNNEISEKSEIFDDQFSVERPDGSNFTLKIRSTKLEDSAMYFCASSDYPPGEQYFGPGTRLTVT.

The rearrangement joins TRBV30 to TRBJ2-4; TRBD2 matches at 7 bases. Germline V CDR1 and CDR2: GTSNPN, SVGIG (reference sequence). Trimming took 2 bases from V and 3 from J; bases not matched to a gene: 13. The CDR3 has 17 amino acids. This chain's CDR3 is CAWSTTGLADFKNIQYF. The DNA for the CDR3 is TGTGCCTGGAGTACCACTGGGCTAGCGGACTTCAAAAACATTCAGTACTTC.

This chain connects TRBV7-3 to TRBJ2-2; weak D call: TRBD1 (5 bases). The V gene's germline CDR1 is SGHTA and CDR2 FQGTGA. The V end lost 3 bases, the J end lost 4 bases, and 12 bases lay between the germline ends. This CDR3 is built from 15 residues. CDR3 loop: CASSLTARSTGELFF. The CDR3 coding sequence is TGTGCCAGCAGCTTGACAGCCAGGTCCACCGGGGAGCTGTTTTTT.

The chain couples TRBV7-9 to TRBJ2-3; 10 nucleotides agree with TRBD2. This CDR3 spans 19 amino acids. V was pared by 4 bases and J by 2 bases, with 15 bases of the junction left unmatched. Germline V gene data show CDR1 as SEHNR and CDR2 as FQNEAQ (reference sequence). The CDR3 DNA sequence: TGTGCCAGCAGCTCCTACGGGGGTCTTACTAGCGGGGCCACAGATACGCAGTATTTT. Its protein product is CASSSYGGLTSGATDTQYF.

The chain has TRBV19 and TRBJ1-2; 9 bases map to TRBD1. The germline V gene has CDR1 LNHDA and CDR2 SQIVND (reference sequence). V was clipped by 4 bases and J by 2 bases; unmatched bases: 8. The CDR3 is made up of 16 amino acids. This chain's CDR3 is CASSTPRGTGNYGYTF. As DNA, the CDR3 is TGTGCCAGTAGTACTCCTCGAGGGACAGGGAACTATGGCTACACCTTC.

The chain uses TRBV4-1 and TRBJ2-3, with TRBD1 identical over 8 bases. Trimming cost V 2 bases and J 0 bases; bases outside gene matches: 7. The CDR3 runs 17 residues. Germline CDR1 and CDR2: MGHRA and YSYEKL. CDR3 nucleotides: TGCGCCAGCAGCCAACGACCTCAGGGGGCTAGCACAGATACGCAGTATTTT. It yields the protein CASSQRPQGASTDTQYF.

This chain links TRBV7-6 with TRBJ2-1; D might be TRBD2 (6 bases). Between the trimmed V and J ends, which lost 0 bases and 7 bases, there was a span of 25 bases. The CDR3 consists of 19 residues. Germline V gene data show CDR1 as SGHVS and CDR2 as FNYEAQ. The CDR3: CASSLAGRGPRRGWNEQFF. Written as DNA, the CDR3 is TGTGCCAGCAGCTTAGCTGGGCGGGGACCTCGGCGTGGGTGGAATGAGCAGTTCTTC.

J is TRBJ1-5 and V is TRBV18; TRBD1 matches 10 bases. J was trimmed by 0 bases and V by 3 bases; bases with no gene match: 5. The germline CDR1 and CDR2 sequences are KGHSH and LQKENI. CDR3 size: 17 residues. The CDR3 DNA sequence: TGTGCCAGCTCACCCTACGGGACAGGGGTTAGCAATCAGCCCCAGCATTTT. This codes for CASSPYGTGVSNQPQHF.

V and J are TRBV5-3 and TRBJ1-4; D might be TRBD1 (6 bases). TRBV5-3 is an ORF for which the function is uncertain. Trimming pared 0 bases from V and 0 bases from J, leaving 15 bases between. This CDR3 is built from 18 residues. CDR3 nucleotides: TGTGCCAGAAGCTTGGGGACAGCACGGCGCCCAACTAATGAAAAACTGTTTTTT. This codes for CARSLGTARRPTNEKLFF.

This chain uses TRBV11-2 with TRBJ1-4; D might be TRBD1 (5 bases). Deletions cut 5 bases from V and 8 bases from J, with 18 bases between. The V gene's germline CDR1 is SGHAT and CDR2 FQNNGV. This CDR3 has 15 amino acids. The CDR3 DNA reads TGTGCCAGCAGCAGAGGGGTGTTGGGAGGGGAAAAACTGTTTTTT. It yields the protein CASSRGVLGGEKLFF.

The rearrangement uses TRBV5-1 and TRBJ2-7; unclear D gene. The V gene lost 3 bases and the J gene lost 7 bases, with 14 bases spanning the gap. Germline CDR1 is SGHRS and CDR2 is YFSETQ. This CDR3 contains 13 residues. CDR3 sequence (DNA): TGCGCCAGCAGCTCATACATCGGTCGGGAGCAGTACTTC. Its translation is CASSSYIGREQYF.

This chain's CDR3 is CASSYRTAKETQYF. CDR3 nucleotide sequence: TGTGCCAGCAGTTATCGGACAGCTAAAGAGACCCAGTACTTC. The chain combines TRBV6-9 with TRBJ2-5, with a weak D call TRBD1 (6 bases). Germline CDR1 is MNHGY and CDR2 is SVAAGI. V was shortened by 2 bases and J by 3 bases, with 10 bases between the two germline ends. This CDR3 spans 14 amino acids.

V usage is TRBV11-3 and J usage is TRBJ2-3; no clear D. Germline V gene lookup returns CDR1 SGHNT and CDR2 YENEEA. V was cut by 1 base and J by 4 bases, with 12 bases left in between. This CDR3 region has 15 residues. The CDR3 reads CASSLGLGYADTQYF. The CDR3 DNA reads TGTGCCAGCAGCTTAGGTTTAGGGTACGCAGATACGCAGTATTTT.

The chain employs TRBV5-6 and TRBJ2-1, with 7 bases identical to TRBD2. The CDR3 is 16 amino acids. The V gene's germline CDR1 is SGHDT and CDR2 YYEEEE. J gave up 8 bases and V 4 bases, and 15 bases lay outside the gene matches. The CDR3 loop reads CASSQIVRTRIDEQFF. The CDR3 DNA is TGTGCCAGCAGCCAGATCGTTAGGACTAGGATCGATGAGCAGTTCTTC.